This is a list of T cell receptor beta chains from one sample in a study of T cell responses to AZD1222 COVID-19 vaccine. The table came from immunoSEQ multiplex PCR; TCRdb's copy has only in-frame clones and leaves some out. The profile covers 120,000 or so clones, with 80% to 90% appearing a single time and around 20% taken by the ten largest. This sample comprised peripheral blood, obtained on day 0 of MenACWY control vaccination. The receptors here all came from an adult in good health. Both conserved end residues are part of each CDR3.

CDR3aa: CASSLGGSSPLHF
j_gene: TRBJ1-6
v_gene: TRBV7-3

CDR3aa: CATSSGQGSTGELFF
j_gene: TRBJ2-2
v_gene: TRBV15

CDR3aa: CASSRNREVDTEAFF
j_gene: TRBJ1-1
v_gene: TRBV18

CDR3aa: CATSRLQRRKLWDEQFF
j_gene: TRBJ2-1
v_gene: TRBV15

CDR3aa: CASSLGDRGRDQPQHF
j_gene: TRBJ1-5
v_gene: TRBV7-9

CDR3aa: CSVAEGSSPEGYTF
j_gene: TRBJ1-2
v_gene: TRBV29-1

CDR3aa: CASSGVGRNEQFF
j_gene: TRBJ2-1
v_gene: TRBV28

CDR3aa: CASSFDRAPYEQYF
j_gene: TRBJ2-7
v_gene: TRBV5-4

CDR3aa: CATSGIQHAGELFF
j_gene: TRBJ2-2
v_gene: TRBV19

CDR3aa: CASSPMAELNYGYTF
j_gene: TRBJ1-2
v_gene: TRBV18

CDR3aa: CASSGSGPGKGGYTF
j_gene: TRBJ1-2
v_gene: TRBV5-4

CDR3aa: CASSYSSGLRETQYF
j_gene: TRBJ2-5
v_gene: TRBV6-5

CDR3aa: CATSRDLETQYF
j_gene: TRBJ2-5
v_gene: TRBV15

CDR3aa: CASSGLPGTSNEQFF
j_gene: TRBJ2-1
v_gene: TRBV6-4

CDR3aa: CASSPGGGSYNEQFF
j_gene: TRBJ2-1
v_gene: TRBV9

CDR3aa: CASSPTADSYEQYF
j_gene: TRBJ2-7
v_gene: TRBV18

CDR3aa: CASSRWGAGSYNEQFF
j_gene: TRBJ2-1
v_gene: TRBV5-4

CDR3aa: CASSYLGRRDSPLHF
j_gene: TRBJ1-6
v_gene: TRBV6-2/TRBV6-3

CDR3aa: CASMGGSSTGELFF
j_gene: TRBJ2-2
v_gene: TRBV6-5

CDR3aa: CASSPGGLAGGTDTQYF
j_gene: TRBJ2-3
v_gene: TRBV5-4

CDR3aa: CASSLGGRAFF
j_gene: TRBJ1-1
v_gene: TRBV5-1

CDR3aa: CASSSEQGGFMNEQFF
j_gene: TRBJ2-1
v_gene: TRBV11-3

CDR3aa: CASSNLWGRGNTEAFF
j_gene: TRBJ1-1
v_gene: TRBV28

CDR3aa: CASSIRVSGSPLHF
j_gene: TRBJ1-6
v_gene: TRBV19

CDR3aa: CASSRTQVSSYEQYF
j_gene: TRBJ2-7
v_gene: TRBV27

CDR3aa: CASSNTEAFF
j_gene: TRBJ1-1
v_gene: TRBV12-3/TRBV12-4

CDR3aa: CASSHPGPAGELFF
j_gene: TRBJ2-2
v_gene: TRBV11-2

CDR3aa: CASSPQGAVVYGYTF
j_gene: TRBJ1-2
v_gene: TRBV7-9

CDR3aa: CASSYQDPVGNTEAFF
j_gene: TRBJ1-1
v_gene: TRBV6-5

CDR3aa: CASSLEGAGYEQYF
j_gene: TRBJ2-7
v_gene: TRBV5-1

CDR3aa: CASTRQGLNTGELFF
j_gene: TRBJ2-2
v_gene: TRBV28

CDR3aa: CASSFRLAGSETQYF
j_gene: TRBJ2-5
v_gene: TRBV5-6

CDR3aa: CASRRGQDGGELFF
j_gene: TRBJ2-2
v_gene: TRBV3-1/TRBV3-2

CDR3aa: CASRSSGRTDTQYF
j_gene: TRBJ2-3
v_gene: TRBV6-5

CDR3aa: CASSDGTDTGELFF
j_gene: TRBJ2-2
v_gene: TRBV2

CDR3aa: CASSEGNSPLHF
j_gene: TRBJ1-6
v_gene: TRBV5-1

CDR3aa: CAWSVTYEQYF
j_gene: TRBJ2-7
v_gene: TRBV30

CDR3aa: CASSQNRVPEAFF
j_gene: TRBJ1-1
v_gene: TRBV4-1

CDR3aa: CSVGASTEAFF
j_gene: TRBJ1-1
v_gene: TRBV29-1

CDR3aa: CASRGLPNTEAFF
j_gene: TRBJ1-1
v_gene: TRBV19

CDR3aa: CASSPTGDAARGYTF
j_gene: TRBJ1-2
v_gene: TRBV5-1

CDR3aa: CASSGAGTSGLLELFF
j_gene: TRBJ2-2
v_gene: TRBV25-1

CDR3aa: CASSQGVYHEQYF
j_gene: TRBJ2-7
v_gene: TRBV3-1/TRBV3-2

CDR3aa: CASSMDIGYGYTF
j_gene: TRBJ1-2
v_gene: TRBV7-2

CDR3aa: CASSMARQDSGNTIYF
j_gene: TRBJ1-3
v_gene: TRBV25-1

CDR3aa: CASTFRGSTDTQYF
j_gene: TRBJ2-3
v_gene: TRBV7-2

CDR3aa: CASSLYRGGNTIYF
j_gene: TRBJ1-3
v_gene: TRBV28

CDR3aa: CASSAQQASGANVLTF
j_gene: TRBJ2-6
v_gene: TRBV5-4

CDR3aa: CASSPQGVLPKTQYF
j_gene: TRBJ2-5
v_gene: TRBV11-2

CDR3aa: CATSVKDTQYF
j_gene: TRBJ2-3
v_gene: TRBV24-1

CDR3aa: CATSDEGSYEQYF
j_gene: TRBJ2-7
v_gene: TRBV15

CDR3aa: CAWSSLAGEKFF
j_gene: TRBJ2-1
v_gene: TRBV30

CDR3aa: CASSQVGGLSYGYTF
j_gene: TRBJ1-2
v_gene: TRBV3-1/TRBV3-2

CDR3aa: CASSLIEETQYF
j_gene: TRBJ2-5
v_gene: TRBV7-9

CDR3aa: CASSLSPQGVGFNQPQHF
j_gene: TRBJ1-5
v_gene: TRBV27

CDR3aa: CASSSTDHSYNEQFF
j_gene: TRBJ2-1
v_gene: TRBV7-9

CDR3aa: CASSTPTGPGNTIYF
j_gene: TRBJ1-3
v_gene: TRBV19

CDR3aa: CSASGTGAGAGYTF
j_gene: TRBJ1-2
v_gene: TRBV20-1

CDR3aa: CASRLGAGNEQYF
j_gene: TRBJ2-7
v_gene: TRBV12-3/TRBV12-4